This T cell receptor beta chain stems from a study of control samples from healthy donors and cancer patients. Assay: immunoSEQ multiplex PCR; the TCRdb copy retains only in-frame clones and omits some. The data contain about 140,000 clones, about 90% of them singletons. The receptor was derived from a man aged 18 to 35 in good health. Material: blood.

The DNA of the CDR3 is TGTGCCAGCAGCTCGTACCCGGGGACGGGCCCCCCCTACGAGCAGTACTTC. Encoded protein: CASSSYPGTGPPYEQYF. This sequence joins TRBV5-5 and TRBJ2-7; D is tentatively TRBD1 or TRBD2 (5 bases each). Germline CDR1 reads SGHKS; CDR2 reads YYEKEE (reference sequence). V was cut by 3 bases and J by 2 bases, with 21 bases left in between. The CDR3 is made up of 17 amino acids. The full variable domain, completed using reference TRBV5-5 and TRBJ2-7, is DAGVTQSPTHLIKTRGQQVTLRCSPISGHKSVSWYQQVLGQGPQFIFQYYEKEERGRGNFPDRFSARQFPNYSSELNVNALLLGDSALYLCASSSYPGTGPPYEQYFGPGTRLTVT.